This TCR beta chain was profiled in a study of blood T cell repertoires in COVID-19. Across the whole study: The United States, Italy and Spain were the sources of the acute and convalescent COVID-19 samples. T cells, B-cell-depleted T cells, or PBMCs provided the cDNA or gDNA that served as material.

By share, this clone counts as medium-sized (0.01 to 0.1%). The same CDR3 also results from other DNA sequences found in this sample. Source study methods: Researchers report that nucleated cell counts were estimated from reference gene primer amplification. The assay was immunoSEQ multiplex PCR, and TCRdb's table has in-frame clones only and misses some. V and J calls plus clone size are reproduced from that table; the DNA served to infer D and trimming. The table lists about 59,000 clones, roughly 80% of them singletons. Germline values: CDR1 WSHSY, CDR2 SAAADI. V was cut by 0 bases and J by 0 bases, with 9 bases left in between. CDR3 length: 16 amino acids.

The TCR was taken from a human donor in a cohort sampled during active COVID-19. This chain uses TRBV10-2 with TRBJ1-5; D gene ambiguous. The sample was peripheral blood. In DNA, the CDR3 is TGCGCCAGCAGTGAGTCCCCGGGTAATAGCAATCAGCCCCAGCATTTT. Its protein is CASSESPGNSNQPQHF.